This T cell receptor beta chain comes out of a study of blood T cell repertoires in COVID-19. Study-level background: Spain, Italy and the United States supplied samples that represented acute and convalescent COVID-19.

Source study methods: Amplification of reference gene primers was used by the study to estimate nucleated cell counts. The data were produced by immunoSEQ multiplex PCR, yet TCRdb's version contains in-frame clones alone and is incomplete. V and J calls and clone size are those listed in that table; D and trimming were worked out from the DNA. The sample has 150,000 to 200,000 clones; around four fifths are singletons. Cohorts were determined from participant-reported clinical history. This receptor was identified in a woman between 45 and 65 years old who had recovered from COVID-19. The sample taken for sequencing was PBMCs or T cells enriched from blood (not recorded which).

The CDR3 reads CASSPPPLTGTSVYNEQFF. The CDR3 DNA is TGTGCCAGCTCACCACCCCCCTTAACCGGGACTAGCGTATACAATGAGCAGTTCTTC. The V and J genes are TRBV18 and TRBJ2-1; 10 nucleotides line up with TRBD2. Germline V lookup: CDR1 KGHSH, CDR2 LQKENI. V lost 0 bases and J lost 4; bases outside the gene matches: 12. The CDR3 runs 19 residues. The full variable domain, completed using reference TRBV18 and TRBJ2-1, is NAGVMQNPRHLVRRRGQEARLRCSPMKGHSHVYWYRQLPEEGLKFMVYLQKENIIDESGMPKERFSAEFPKEGPSILRIQQVVRGDSAAYFCASSPPPLTGTSVYNEQFFGPGTRLTVL.